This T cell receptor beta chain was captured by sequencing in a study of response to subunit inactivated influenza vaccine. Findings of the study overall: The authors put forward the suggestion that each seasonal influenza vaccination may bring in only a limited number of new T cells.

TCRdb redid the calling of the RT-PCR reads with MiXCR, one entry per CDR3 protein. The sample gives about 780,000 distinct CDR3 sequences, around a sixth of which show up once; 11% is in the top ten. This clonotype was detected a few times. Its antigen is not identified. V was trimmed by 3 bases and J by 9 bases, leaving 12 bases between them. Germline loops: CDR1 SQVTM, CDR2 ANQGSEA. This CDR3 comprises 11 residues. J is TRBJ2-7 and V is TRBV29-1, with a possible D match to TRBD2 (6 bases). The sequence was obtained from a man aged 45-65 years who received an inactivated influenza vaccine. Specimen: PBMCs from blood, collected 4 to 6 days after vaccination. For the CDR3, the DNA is TGCAGCGTTGAGGGTGGGCGGGGGCAGTACTTC. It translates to CSVEGGRGQYF.